This passage covers 10 T cell receptor beta chains from one sample sequenced in a study of T cells expressing NK-cell markers (dated by TCRdb to 2018 to 2021). The library came from 5' RACE. The sequencing machine was an Illumina HiSeq 2000. TCRdb reprocessed the reads and lists each CDR3 protein sequence as a single entry, with no DNA. This sample's listing comprises over 150,000 distinct CDR3 sequences. Clones ranked in the top ten supply about 39% of the sample. Source material: blood T cells: a sorted CD56 or NKG2C T cell subset, CD4+ or CD8+ T cells, or bulk PBMC T cells (not recorded which). These receptors were collected from a woman in her forties or fifties in good health. Donor details come from another sample of the same person, matched by shared clones.

This chain links TRBV29-1 with TRBJ2-1; TCRdb's assignment of TRBD2 cannot be checked, as there is no DNA. Germline lookup yields CDR1 SQVTM and CDR2 ANQGSEA. The CDR3 is 12 amino acids. The CDR3 loop is CSVDETRDEQFF.

V gene TRBV5-1 combines with J gene TRBJ2-2; TCRdb returns TRBD1, unconfirmable since there is no DNA. The CDR3 length is 12 residues. Per germline, CDR1 SGHRS and CDR2 YFSETQ. CDR3 amino acids: CASAAGSGELFF.

The rearrangement joins TRBV6-4 to TRBJ2-1; without DNA, the TCRdb call of TRBD2 cannot be checked. There are 14 residues in the CDR3. CDR1 is MRHNA, CDR2 SNTAGT, per germline. CDR3 residues: CASSDGLEGNEQFF.

The gene calls are TRBV6-5 and TRBJ1-1; the TCRdb D gene call, TRBD1, has no DNA to confirm it. The CDR3 has 14 residues. The germline V gene has CDR1 MNHEY and CDR2 SVGAGI. This chain's CDR3 is CATRDRDMNTEAFF.

This chain connects TRBV7-9 to TRBJ2-2; absent DNA, TCRdb's TRBD1 call cannot be checked. Germline lookup yields CDR1 SEHNR and CDR2 FQNEAQ (reference sequence). The CDR3 runs to 16 residues. CDR3 region: CASSPRDGANTGELFF.

The J gene is TRBJ2-5, the V gene TRBV6-2 or TRBV6-3; TCRdb names TRBD2, which stays unverified in the absence of DNA. Germline CDR1 and CDR2: MNHEY and SVGEGT. CDR3 length: 17 amino acids. The CDR3: CASKFPVTSGPQETQYF.

The chain combines TRBV20-1 with TRBJ2-3; TCRdb returns TRBD1, unconfirmable since there is no DNA. This CDR3 has 17 residues. Germline V gene data show CDR1 as DFQATT and CDR2 as SNEGSKA (reference sequence). CDR3 sequence reads: CSARDRGGVSGTDTQYF.

The gene calls are TRBV27 and TRBJ2-1; no DNA is available, so the TRBD1 call from TCRdb remains unchecked. CDR1 is MNHEY and CDR2 is SMNVEV in the germline V gene (reference sequence). The CDR3 contains 15 residues. The CDR3 sequence: CASRPDRGLHNEQFF.

The chain couples TRBV13 to TRBJ1-2; lacking DNA, the TRBD1 call made by TCRdb goes unchecked. Germline-derived CDR1 and CDR2 are PRHDT and FYEKMQ (reference sequence). This CDR3 is built from 13 residues. The CDR3 loop is CASSLEQGGGYTF.

The rearrangement uses TRBV10-3 and TRBJ1-4. The CDR3 is 14 amino acids. Germline CDR1 ENHRY, CDR2 SYGVKD. The CDR3 sequence: CAISEPEGGEKLFF.